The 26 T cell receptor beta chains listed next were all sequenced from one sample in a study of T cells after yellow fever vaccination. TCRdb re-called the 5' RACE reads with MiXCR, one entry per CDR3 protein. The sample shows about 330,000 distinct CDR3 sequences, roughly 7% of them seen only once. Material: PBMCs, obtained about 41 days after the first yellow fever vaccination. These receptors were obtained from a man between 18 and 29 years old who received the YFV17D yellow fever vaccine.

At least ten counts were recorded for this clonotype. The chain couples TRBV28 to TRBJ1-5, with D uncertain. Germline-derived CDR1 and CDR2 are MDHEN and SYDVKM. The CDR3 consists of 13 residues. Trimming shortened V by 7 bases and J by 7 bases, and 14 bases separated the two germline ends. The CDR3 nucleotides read TGTGCCAGCAACCAACCCCCGTCGCAGCCCCAGCATTTT. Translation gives CASNQPPSQPQHF. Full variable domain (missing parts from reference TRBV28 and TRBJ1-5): DVKVTQSSRYLVKRTGEKVFLECVQDMDHENMFWYRQDPGLGLRLIYFSYDVKMKEKGDIPEGYSVSREKKERFSLILESASTNQTSMYLCASNQPPSQPQHFGDGTRLSIL.

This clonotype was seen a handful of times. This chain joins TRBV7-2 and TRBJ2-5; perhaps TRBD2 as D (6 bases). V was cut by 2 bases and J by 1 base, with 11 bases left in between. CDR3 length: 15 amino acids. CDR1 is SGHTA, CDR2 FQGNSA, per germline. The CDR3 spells CASSLWRGVQETQYF. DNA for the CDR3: TGTGCCAGCAGCTTATGGCGGGGAGTCCAAGAGACCCAGTACTTC. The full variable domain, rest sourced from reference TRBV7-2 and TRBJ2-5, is GAGVSQSPSNKVTEKGKDVELRCDPISGHTALYWYRQSLGQGLEFLIYFQGNSAPDKSGLPSDRFSAERTGGSVSTLTIQRTQQEDSAVYLCASSLWRGVQETQYFGPGTRLLVL.

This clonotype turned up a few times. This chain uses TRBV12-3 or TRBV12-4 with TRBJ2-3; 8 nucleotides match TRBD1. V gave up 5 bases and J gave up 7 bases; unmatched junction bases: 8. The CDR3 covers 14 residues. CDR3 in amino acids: CASSPDRVLHTQYF. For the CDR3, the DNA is TGTGCCAGCAGTCCGGACAGGGTCCTGCATACGCAGTATTTT.

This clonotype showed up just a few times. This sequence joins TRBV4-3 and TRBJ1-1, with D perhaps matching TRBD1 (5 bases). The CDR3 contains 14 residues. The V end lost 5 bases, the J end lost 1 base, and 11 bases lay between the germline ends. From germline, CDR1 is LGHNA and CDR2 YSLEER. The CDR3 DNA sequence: TGCGCCAGCAGCTGGTGGGGCACGAACACTGAAGCTTTCTTT. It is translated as CASSWWGTNTEAFF.

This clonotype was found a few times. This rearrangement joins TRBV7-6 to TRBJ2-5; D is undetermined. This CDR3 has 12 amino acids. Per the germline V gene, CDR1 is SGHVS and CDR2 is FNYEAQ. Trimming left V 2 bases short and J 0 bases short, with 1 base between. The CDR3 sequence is CASSLHQETQYF. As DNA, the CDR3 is TGTGCCAGCAGCTTACACCAAGAGACCCAGTACTTC.

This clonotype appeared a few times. In DNA form, the CDR3 reads TGTGCCAGCAGCCCCGGACAGGGGACCGCCTACGAGCAGTACTTC. Translated, it gives CASSPGQGTAYEQYF. The chain uses TRBV7-3 and TRBJ2-7; 9 nucleotides line up with TRBD1. CDR3 length: 15 amino acids. CDR1 and CDR2 from the germline V gene are SGHTA and FQGTGA. The trim removed 5 bases at V and 2 bases at J, leaving 7 bases unmatched.

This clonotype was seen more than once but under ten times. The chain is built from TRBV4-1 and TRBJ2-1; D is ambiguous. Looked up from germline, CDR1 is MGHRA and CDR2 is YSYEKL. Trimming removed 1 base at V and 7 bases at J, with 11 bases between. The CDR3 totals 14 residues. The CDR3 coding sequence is TGCGCCAGCAGCCAAGTTCCAGTATCTAATGAGCAGTTCTTC. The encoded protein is CASSQVPVSNEQFF.

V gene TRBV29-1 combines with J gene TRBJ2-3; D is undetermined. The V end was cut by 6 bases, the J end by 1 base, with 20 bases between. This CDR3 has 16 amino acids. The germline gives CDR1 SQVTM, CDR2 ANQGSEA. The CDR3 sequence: CSVALGLWLGTDTQYF. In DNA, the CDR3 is TGCAGCGTGGCACTGGGTCTTTGGCTGGGCACAGATACGCAGTATTTT.

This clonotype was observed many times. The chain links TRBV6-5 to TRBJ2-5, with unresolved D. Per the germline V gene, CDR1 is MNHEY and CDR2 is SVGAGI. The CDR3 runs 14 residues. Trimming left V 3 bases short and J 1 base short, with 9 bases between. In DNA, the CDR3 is TGTGCCAGCAGTTATGGACGGCTCCAAGAGACCCAGTACTTC. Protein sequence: CASSYGRLQETQYF.

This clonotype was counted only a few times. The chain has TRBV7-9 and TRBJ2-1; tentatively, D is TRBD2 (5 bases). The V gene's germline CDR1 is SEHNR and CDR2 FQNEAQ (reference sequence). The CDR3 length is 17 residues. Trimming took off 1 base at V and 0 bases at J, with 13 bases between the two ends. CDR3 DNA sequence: TGTGCCAGCAGCTTAGTAGGAGGTCCGAGCTCCTACAATGAGCAGTTCTTC. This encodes CASSLVGGPSSYNEQFF.

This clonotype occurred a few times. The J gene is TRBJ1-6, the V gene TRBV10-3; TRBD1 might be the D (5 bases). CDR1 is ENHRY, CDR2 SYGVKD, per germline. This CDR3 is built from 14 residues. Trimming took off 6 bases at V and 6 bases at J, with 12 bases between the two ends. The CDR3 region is CAISTGTANSPLHF. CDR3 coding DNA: TGTGCCATCAGCACCGGGACGGCTAATTCACCCCTCCACTTT.

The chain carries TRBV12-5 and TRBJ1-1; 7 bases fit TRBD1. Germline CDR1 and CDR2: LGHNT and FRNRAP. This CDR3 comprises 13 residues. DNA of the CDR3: TGTGCAACGGACAGGTTCGATGGGACTGAAGCTTTCTTT. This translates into CATDRFDGTEAFF. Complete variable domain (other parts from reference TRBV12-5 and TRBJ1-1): DARVTQTPRHKVTEMGQEVTMRCQPILGHNTVFWYRQTMMQGLELLAYFRNRAPLDDSGMPKDRFSAEMPDATLATLKIQPSEPRDSAVYFCATDRFDGTEAFFGQGTRLTVV.

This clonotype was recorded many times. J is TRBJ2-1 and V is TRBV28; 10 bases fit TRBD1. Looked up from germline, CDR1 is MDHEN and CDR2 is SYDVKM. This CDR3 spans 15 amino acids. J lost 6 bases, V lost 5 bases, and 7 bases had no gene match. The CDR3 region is CASSPGTGDANEQFF. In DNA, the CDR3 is TGTGCCAGCAGTCCCGGGACAGGGGACGCCAATGAGCAGTTCTTC.

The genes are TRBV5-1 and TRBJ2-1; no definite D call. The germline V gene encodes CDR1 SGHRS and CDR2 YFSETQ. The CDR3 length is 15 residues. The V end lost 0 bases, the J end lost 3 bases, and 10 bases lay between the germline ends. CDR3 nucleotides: TGCGCCAGCAGCTTGGATGGTAACTACTACAATGAGCAGTTCTTC. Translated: CASSLDGNYYNEQFF. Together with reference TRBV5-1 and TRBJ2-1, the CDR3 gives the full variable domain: KAGVTQTPRYLIKTRGQQVTLSCSPISGHRSVSWYQQTPGQGLQFLFEYFSETQRNKGNFPGRFSGRQFSNSRSEMNVSTLELGDSALYLCASSLDGNYYNEQFFGPGTRLTVL.

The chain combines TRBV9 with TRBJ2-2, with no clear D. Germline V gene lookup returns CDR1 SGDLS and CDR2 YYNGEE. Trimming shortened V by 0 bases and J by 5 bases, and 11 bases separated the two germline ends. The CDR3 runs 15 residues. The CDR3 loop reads CASSVVEKGTGELFF. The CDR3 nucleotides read TGTGCCAGCAGCGTAGTAGAAAAAGGGACCGGGGAGCTGTTTTTT.

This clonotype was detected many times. CDR3 loop: CASSLAWSPGSREGDTQYF. DNA of the CDR3: TGTGCCAGCAGCTTAGCGTGGAGTCCAGGCTCCCGGGAGGGAGATACGCAGTATTTT. The V gene is TRBV7-8, the J gene TRBJ2-3; the match to TRBD2 covers 8 bases. V was pared by 0 bases and J by 5 bases, with 16 bases of the junction left unmatched. The CDR3 extends over 19 amino acids. The germline gives CDR1 SGHVS, CDR2 FQNEAQ.

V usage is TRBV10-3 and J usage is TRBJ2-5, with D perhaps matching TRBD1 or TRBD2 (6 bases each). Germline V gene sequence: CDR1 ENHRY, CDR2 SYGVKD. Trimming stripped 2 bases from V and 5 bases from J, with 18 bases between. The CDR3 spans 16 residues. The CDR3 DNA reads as TGTGCCATCAGTGAGCGGGGGCAACGGGCCGCGGAGACCCAGTACTTC. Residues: CAISERGQRAAETQYF.

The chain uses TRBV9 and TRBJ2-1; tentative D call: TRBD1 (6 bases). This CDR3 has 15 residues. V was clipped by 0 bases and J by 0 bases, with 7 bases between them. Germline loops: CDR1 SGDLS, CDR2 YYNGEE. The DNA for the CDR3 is TGTGCCAGCAGCGTAGGGGGGCCCTCCTACAATGAGCAGTTCTTC. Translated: CASSVGGPSYNEQFF.

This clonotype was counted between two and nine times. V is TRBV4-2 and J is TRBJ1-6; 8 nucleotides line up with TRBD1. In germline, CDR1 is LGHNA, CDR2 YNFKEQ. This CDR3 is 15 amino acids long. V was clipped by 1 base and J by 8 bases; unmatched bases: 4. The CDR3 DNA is TGTGCCAGCAGCCAAGGACAGGGGTTCGATTCACCCCTCCACTTT. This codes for CASSQGQGFDSPLHF.

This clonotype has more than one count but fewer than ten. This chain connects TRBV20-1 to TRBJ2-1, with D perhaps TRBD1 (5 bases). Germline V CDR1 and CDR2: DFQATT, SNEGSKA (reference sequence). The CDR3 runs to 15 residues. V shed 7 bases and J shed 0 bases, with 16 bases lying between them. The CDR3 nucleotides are TGCAGTGTTAAAACAGGTACCAGCTCCTACAATGAGCAGTTCTTC. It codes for CSVKTGTSSYNEQFF.

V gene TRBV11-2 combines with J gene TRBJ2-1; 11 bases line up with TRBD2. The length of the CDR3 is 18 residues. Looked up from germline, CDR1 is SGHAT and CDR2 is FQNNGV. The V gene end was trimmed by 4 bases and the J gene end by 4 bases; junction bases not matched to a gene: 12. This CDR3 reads CASSSVPGTSGGYNEQFF. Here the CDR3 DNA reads TGTGCCAGCAGCTCTGTCCCCGGGACTAGCGGTGGTTACAATGAGCAGTTCTTC.

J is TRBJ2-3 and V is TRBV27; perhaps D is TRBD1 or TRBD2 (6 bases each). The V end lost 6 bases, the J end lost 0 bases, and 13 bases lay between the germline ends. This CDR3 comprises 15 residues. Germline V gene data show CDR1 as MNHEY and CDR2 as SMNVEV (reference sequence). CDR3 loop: CASRGGPYSTDTQYF. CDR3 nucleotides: TGTGCCAGCAGGGGGGGCCCATATAGCACAGATACGCAGTATTTT.

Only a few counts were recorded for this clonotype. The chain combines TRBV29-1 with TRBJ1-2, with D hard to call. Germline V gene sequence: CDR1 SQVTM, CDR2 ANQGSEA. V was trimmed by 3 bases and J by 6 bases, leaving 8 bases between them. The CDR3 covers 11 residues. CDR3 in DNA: TGCAGCGTTGAGCGGGGTAATGGCTACACCTTC. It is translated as CSVERGNGYTF.

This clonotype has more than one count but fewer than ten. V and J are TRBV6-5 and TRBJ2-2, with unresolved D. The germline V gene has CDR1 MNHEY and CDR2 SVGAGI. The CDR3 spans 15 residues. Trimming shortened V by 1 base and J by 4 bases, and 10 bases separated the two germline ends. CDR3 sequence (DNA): TGTGCCAGCAGTTACTATTCGACGGCCACCGGGGAGCTGTTTTTT. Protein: CASSYYSTATGELFF.

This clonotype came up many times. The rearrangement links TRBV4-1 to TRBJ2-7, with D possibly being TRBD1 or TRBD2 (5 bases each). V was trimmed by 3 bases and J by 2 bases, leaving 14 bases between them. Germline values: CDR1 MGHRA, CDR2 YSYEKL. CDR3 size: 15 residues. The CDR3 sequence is CASSHSGQGPYEQYF. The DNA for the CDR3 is TGCGCCAGCAGCCACTCGGGGCAGGGCCCCTACGAGCAGTACTTC.

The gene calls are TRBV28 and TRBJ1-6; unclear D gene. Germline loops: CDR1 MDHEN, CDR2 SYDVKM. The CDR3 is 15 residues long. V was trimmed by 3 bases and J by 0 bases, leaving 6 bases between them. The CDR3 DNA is TGTGCCAGCAGTTTTGGCGGCTCCTATAATTCACCCCTCCACTTT. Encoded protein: CASSFGGSYNSPLHF.